The 30 T cell receptor beta chains listed next were all sequenced from one sample in a study of identical twins. Each CDR3 protein is one row after TCRdb ran MiXCR on the 5' RACE reads. The sample has about 530,000 distinct CDR3 sequences, about 20% seen once. The sample was also reused in another study, on yellow fever vaccine responses in identical twins.

Sequencing used CD4+ T cells sorted from blood. The receptors come from a woman in her late teens or twenties in good health.

This clonotype was seen a single time. This chain links TRBV25-1 with TRBJ2-1; 10 bases fit TRBD1. Trimming removed 6 bases from V and 4 bases from J; junction bases left unmatched: 27. The CDR3 covers 22 residues. From germline, CDR1 is MGHDK and CDR2 SYGVNS. Here the CDR3 DNA reads TGTGCCAGCAGCCACACCGACCGGGACAGGGGCCCTACTCTCTTGATGTACAATGAGCAGTTCTTC. Amino acids: CASSHTDRDRGPTLLMYNEQFF.

This chain connects TRBV29-1 to TRBJ2-3, with 8 positions matching TRBD2. CDR3 size: 13 residues. Germline V gene lookup returns CDR1 SQVTM and CDR2 ANQGSEA. The J segment lost 4 bases and the V segment lost 4 bases, leaving 4 bases of the junction unmatched. The CDR3 bases are TGCAGCGTTGGAGCGGGAGTATCAGATACGCAGTATTTT. This codes for CSVGAGVSDTQYF.

CDR3 sequence: CASSPVWTHTEAFF. The CDR3 DNA is TGTGCCAGCAGCCCAGTATGGACGCACACTGAAGCTTTCTTT. This chain links TRBV3-1 with TRBJ1-1; D is unclear. Germline-derived CDR1 and CDR2 are LGHDT and YNNKEL (reference sequence). Between the trimmed V and J ends, which lost 4 bases and 3 bases, there was a span of 12 bases. There are 14 residues in the CDR3.

V is TRBV19 and J is TRBJ1-6, with unresolved D. CDR1 and CDR2 from the germline V gene are LNHDA and SQIVND (reference sequence). Trimming left V 2 bases short and J 7 bases short, with 3 bases between. The CDR3 covers 12 residues. CDR3 bases: TGTGCCAGTAGTATACTAAATTCACCCCTCCACTTT. Residues: CASSILNSPLHF.

This clonotype was observed many times. The chain employs TRBV28 and TRBJ1-5; 10 nucleotides line up with TRBD1. The CDR3 spans 15 residues. V shed 4 bases and J 2 bases; nucleotides not matched to a gene: 2. Germline V CDR1 and CDR2: MDHEN, SYDVKM. CDR3 sequence: CASSSGTGGNQPQHF. The CDR3 nucleotides read TGTGCCAGCAGTTCCGGGACAGGGGGCAATCAGCCCCAGCATTTT.

The chain has TRBV10-3 and TRBJ2-2; 7 bases match TRBD1. The CDR3 length is 15 residues. Germline CDR1 reads ENHRY; CDR2 reads SYGVKD. J lost 6 bases, V lost 5 bases, and 9 bases had no gene match. The CDR3 loop is CAISLDREVSGELFF. The CDR3 coding sequence is TGTGCCATCAGTCTAGACAGGGAAGTATCCGGGGAGCTGTTTTTT.

The chain is built from TRBV29-1 and TRBJ2-3, with 13 bases fitting TRBD2. The V and J ends lost 6 bases and 8 bases, in that order; junction bases with no gene match: 8. Germline V gene data show CDR1 as SQVTM and CDR2 as ANQGSEA. The CDR3 covers 14 residues. The CDR3 protein is CSVPTSGREPTQYF. CDR3 nucleotide sequence: TGCAGCGTACCTACTAGCGGGAGGGAGCCTACGCAGTATTTT.

The CDR3 DNA is TGCGCCAGCAGCCAAGGGCTAGGAATGAACACTGAAGCTTTCTTT. Encoded protein: CASSQGLGMNTEAFF. The chain recombines TRBV4-1 with TRBJ1-1, with unresolved D. V shed 1 base and J shed 0 bases, with 9 bases lying between them. The CDR3 is 15 amino acids. From germline, CDR1 is MGHRA and CDR2 YSYEKL.

The V and J genes are TRBV10-3 and TRBJ2-3; perhaps TRBD2 as D (5 bases). This CDR3 is 13 amino acids long. V gave up 1 base and J gave up 6 bases, with 8 bases separating them. Germline-derived CDR1 and CDR2 are ENHRY and SYGVKD. Here the CDR3 reads CAISEFVADTQYF. The CDR3 region has the DNA TGTGCCATCAGTGAGTTCGTAGCGGATACGCAGTATTTT.

This clonotype was seen a few times. The rearrangement uses TRBV20-1 and TRBJ2-3; maybe TRBD1 (6 bases). The ends were cut back, 6 bases at V and 0 bases at J, with 19 bases in the middle. The CDR3 extends over 16 amino acids. Germline CDR1 and CDR2: DFQATT and SNEGSKA (reference sequence). CDR3 amino acids: CSAGQGWYGSTDTQYF. CDR3 sequence (DNA): TGCAGTGCCGGCCAGGGGTGGTATGGAAGCACAGATACGCAGTATTTT.

V usage is TRBV20-1 and J usage is TRBJ1-5, with a weak D call TRBD1 (6 bases). Trimming cost V 5 bases and J 2 bases, with 13 bases left between them. This CDR3 is 14 amino acids long. The germline CDR1 and CDR2 sequences are DFQATT and SNEGSKA (reference sequence). CDR3 nucleotide sequence: TGCAGTGCTTTGAAGGGGGGGGGCAATCAGCCCCAGCATTTT. It yields the protein CSALKGGGNQPQHF.

This clonotype was picked up a small number of times. The J gene is TRBJ1-2, the V gene TRBV6-5; 7 bases agree with TRBD1. There are 15 residues in the CDR3. J was trimmed by 6 bases and V by 3 bases; bases with no gene match: 10. In germline, CDR1 is MNHEY, CDR2 SVGAGI. For the CDR3, the DNA is TGTGCCAGCAGTTATTCTCCGACAGGGCGCGATGGCTACACCTTC. Translation gives CASSYSPTGRDGYTF.

The chain links TRBV10-3 to TRBJ2-7; 8 nucleotides line up with TRBD2. Germline CDR1 reads ENHRY; CDR2 reads SYGVKD. The CDR3 contains 15 residues. Trimming removed 5 bases from V and 0 bases from J; junction bases left unmatched: 6. CDR3 sequence (DNA): TGTGCCATCAGTAACCCCGGGGGGGCCTCCTACGAGCAGTACGTC. Residues: CAISNPGGASYEQYV.

The chain uses TRBV5-1 and TRBJ1-1, with D unclear. Germline loops: CDR1 SGHRS, CDR2 YFSETQ. Deletions cut 3 bases from V and 1 base from J, with 13 bases between. This CDR3 is built from 15 residues. This CDR3 reads CASSSGPTRNTEAFF. In DNA, the CDR3 is TGCGCCAGCAGCTCAGGACCAACCCGGAACACTGAAGCTTTCTTT.

V is TRBV5-6 and J is TRBJ2-1; 8 bases are a match to TRBD2. This CDR3 contains 16 residues. The V and J ends lost 2 bases and 5 bases, in that order; junction bases with no gene match: 9. CDR1 is SGHDT and CDR2 is YYEEEE in the germline V gene. CDR3 nucleotide sequence: TGTGCCAGCAGCTTTCTGGCGGGGGGTTGGGACAATGAGCAGTTCTTC. As protein: CASSFLAGGWDNEQFF.

The rearrangement links TRBV5-1 to TRBJ2-5; perhaps D is TRBD1 or TRBD2 (6 bases each). Germline V gene lookup returns CDR1 SGHRS and CDR2 YFSETQ. V was shortened by 1 base and J by 4 bases, with 11 bases between the two germline ends. This CDR3 is 14 amino acids long. This chain's CDR3 is CASSLIGGSETQYF. The CDR3 DNA reads as TGCGCCAGCAGCTTGATAGGGGGGTCAGAGACCCAGTACTTC.

V and J are TRBV24-1 and TRBJ2-1; no clear D gene. The CDR3 runs 14 residues. Trimming took off 3 bases at V and 10 bases at J, with 15 bases between the two ends. The germline gives CDR1 KGHDR, CDR2 SFDVKD. CDR3 sequence: CATSDPYLSVEQFF. The CDR3, as DNA: TGTGCCACCAGTGATCCATATCTTTCGGTAGAGCAGTTCTTC.

The V call is TRBV7-9, the J call TRBJ2-7; no reliable D call. Trimming removed 5 bases from V and 6 bases from J, with 14 bases in between. Germline CDR1 is SEHNR and CDR2 is FQNEAQ (reference sequence). There are 13 residues in the CDR3. CDR3 amino acids: CASSTPAGIEQYV. As DNA, the CDR3 is TGTGCCAGCAGCACCCCTGCCGGAATCGAGCAGTACGTC.

J is TRBJ2-5 and V is TRBV5-5, with a tentative D call TRBD1 (6 bases). This CDR3 comprises 15 residues. V lost 4 bases and J lost 4, with 17 bases in between. Looked up from germline, CDR1 is SGHKS and CDR2 is YYEKEE (reference sequence). This chain's CDR3 is CASSLMGQKGETQYF. The CDR3 DNA reads TGTGCCAGCAGCCTGATGGGACAAAAGGGAGAGACCCAGTACTTC. Supplemented by reference TRBV5-5 and TRBJ2-5, the full variable domain reads DAGVTQSPTHLIKTRGQQVTLRCSPISGHKSVSWYQQVLGQGPQFIFQYYEKEERGRGNFPDRFSARQFPNYSSELNVNALLLGDSALYLCASSLMGQKGETQYFGPGTRLLVL.

This clonotype was seen a few times. The rearrangement links TRBV20-1 to TRBJ2-2; D possibly corresponds to TRBD2 (6 bases). Deletions cut 2 bases from V and 3 bases from J, with 10 bases between. The CDR3 length is 14 residues. The germline V gene encodes CDR1 DFQATT and CDR2 SNEGSKA (reference sequence). The CDR3 spells CSARPGRDTGELFF. CDR3 in DNA: TGCAGTGCTAGACCCGGGAGAGACACCGGGGAGCTGTTTTTT.

A few counts support this clonotype. This chain uses TRBV5-1 with TRBJ2-2; 7 bases agree with TRBD2. With V trimmed by 1 base and J by 5 bases, 11 bases remained unmatched. Germline values: CDR1 SGHRS, CDR2 YFSETQ. This CDR3 is 17 amino acids long. The CDR3 DNA follows: TGCGCCAGCAGCTTGTGGGAAAGAGGCGGGGGAACCGGGGAGCTGTTTTTT. It encodes CASSLWERGGGTGELFF.

This clonotype has only a few counts. J is TRBJ2-7 and V is TRBV20-1; weak D call: TRBD2 (5 bases). With 2 bases removed from V and 10 bases from J, the gap between germline ends came to 18 bases. Per germline, CDR1 DFQATT and CDR2 SNEGSKA (reference sequence). CDR3 length equals 13 residues. The CDR3 here is CSARFGGPPVQYV. In DNA form, the CDR3 reads TGCAGTGCTAGATTTGGCGGGCCACCGGTTCAGTACGTC.

The chain couples TRBV5-1 to TRBJ1-1; the D gene is possibly TRBD1 (5 bases). The CDR3 runs to 15 residues. Trimming pared 0 bases from V and 8 bases from J, leaving 17 bases between. Germline V gene sequence: CDR1 SGHRS, CDR2 YFSETQ. DNA of the CDR3: TGCGCCAGCAGCTTGGGGACAAAGGTACTATCAGAAGCTTTCTTT. It codes for CASSLGTKVLSEAFF.

The chain uses TRBV6-1 and TRBJ2-1, with 11 bases identical to TRBD2. The CDR3 has 14 residues. The germline V gene has CDR1 MNHNS and CDR2 SASEGT. The ends lost 6 bases at V and 10 bases at J; junction bases unmatched: 8. CDR3 in amino acids: CASSPTGTSGEQFF. In nucleotides, the CDR3 is TGTGCCAGCAGCCCTACGGGGACTAGCGGAGAGCAGTTCTTC.

This clonotype is a singleton in its sample. The chain carries TRBV12-3 or TRBV12-4 and TRBJ2-1; D remains ambiguous. Trimming pared 7 bases from V and 7 bases from J, leaving 17 bases between. The CDR3 covers 14 residues. The CDR3 reads CASNGVPRPNEQFF. The DNA for the CDR3 is TGTGCCAGCAATGGGGTCCCCCGCCCAAATGAGCAGTTCTTC.

In this sample, this clonotype turned up a few times. The rearrangement uses TRBV12-3 or TRBV12-4 and TRBJ2-1; D possibly matches TRBD1 or TRBD2 (5 bases each). This CDR3 is 15 amino acids long. With 3 bases removed from V and 7 bases from J, the gap between germline ends came to 16 bases. The CDR3 DNA reads as TGTGCCAGCAGTTTTTGGGAGAGGGGTGGAAATGAGCAGTTCTTC. This encodes CASSFWERGGNEQFF.

Only a few counts were recorded for this clonotype. This chain joins TRBV12-3 or TRBV12-4 and TRBJ1-1, with 9 nucleotides matching TRBD1. The junction had 9 bases not matched to a gene; V was cut back by 6 bases and J by 1 base. This CDR3 is built from 16 residues. The CDR3 loop is CASSLRTGVPNTEAFF. CDR3 sequence (DNA): TGTGCCAGCAGCCTGCGGACAGGGGTCCCGAACACTGAAGCTTTCTTT.

This chain connects TRBV7-8 to TRBJ2-1; D is uncertain. V lost 5 bases and J lost 3, with 14 bases in between. Germline CDR1 reads SGHVS; CDR2 reads FQNEAQ. CDR3 length: 15 amino acids. This CDR3 reads CASSPRQVGYNEQFF. In DNA, the CDR3 is TGTGCCAGCAGCCCCCGTCAGGTCGGCTACAATGAGCAGTTCTTC.

This chain uses TRBV28 with TRBJ2-1, with D possibly being TRBD2 (5 bases). The ends were cut back, 6 bases at V and 0 bases at J, with 15 bases in the middle. The CDR3 loop spans 16 amino acids. Germline lookup yields CDR1 MDHEN and CDR2 SYDVKM. The chain's CDR3 is CASRGRTQSSYNEQFF. The CDR3 region has the DNA TGTGCCAGCAGGGGAAGGACTCAAAGCTCCTACAATGAGCAGTTCTTC.

The J gene is TRBJ1-1, the V gene TRBV12-3 or TRBV12-4; D gene unclear. V gave up 6 bases and J gave up 1 base, with 12 bases separating them. CDR3 length: 14 amino acids. The CDR3 is CASRPGETNTEAFF. In DNA form, the CDR3 reads TGTGCCAGCAGACCCGGGGAGACGAACACTGAAGCTTTCTTT.